This T cell receptor beta chain was captured in a study of T cell responses to AZD1222 COVID-19 vaccine. Findings of the study overall: Donors were mostly white British, more females; clonal diversity possibly underestimated. None of the repertoires were sampled until the peak T cell response had passed.

This CDR3 is 14 amino acids long. V was pared by 5 bases and J by 0 bases, with 10 bases between. The germline V gene has CDR1 SGHTA and CDR2 FQGNSA. This table comes from immunoSEQ multiplex PCR, and its TCRdb copy is limited to in-frame clones, with some not included. The sample comprises about 72,000 clones, around 90% of which are singletons, and around 24% rests with the top ten. Of note for this clone: Its antigen is unidentified.

This TCR derives from an adult in good health. This chain uses TRBV7-2 with TRBJ1-2; maybe TRBD1 (5 bases). The sequenced sample was peripheral blood, obtained on day 0 of AZD1222 vaccination. In DNA form, the CDR3 reads TGTGCCAGCAGCCCGGGACTAGCTAACTATGGCTACACCTTC. Translating it yields CASSPGLANYGYTF.